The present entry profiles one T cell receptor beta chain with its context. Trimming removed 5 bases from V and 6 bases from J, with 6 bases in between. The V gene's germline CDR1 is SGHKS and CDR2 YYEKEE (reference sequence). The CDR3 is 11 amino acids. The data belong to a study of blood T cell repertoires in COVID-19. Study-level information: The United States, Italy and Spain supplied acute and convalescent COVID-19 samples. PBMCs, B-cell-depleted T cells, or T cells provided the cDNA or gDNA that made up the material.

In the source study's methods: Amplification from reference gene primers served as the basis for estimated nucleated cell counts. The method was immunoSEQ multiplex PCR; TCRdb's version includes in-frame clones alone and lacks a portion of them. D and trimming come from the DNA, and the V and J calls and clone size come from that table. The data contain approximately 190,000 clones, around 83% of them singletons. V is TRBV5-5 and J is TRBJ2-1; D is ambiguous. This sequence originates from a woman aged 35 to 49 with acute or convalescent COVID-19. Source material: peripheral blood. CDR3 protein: CASSGVNEQFF. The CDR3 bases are TGTGCCAGCAGTGGAGTCAATGAGCAGTTCTTC.